The 11 T cell receptor beta chains presented below share a single source sample, sequenced in a study of shared clonotypes between healthy human individuals. The data were produced by immunoSEQ multiplex PCR, yet TCRdb's version contains in-frame clones alone and is incomplete. The sample contains 2 million to 2.5 million clones, more than 90% of which appear only once. Sequenced: naive CD4+ T cells sorted from blood. Subset described: CD45RA+ positively selected. The receptors were gathered from a man younger than 35 in good health.

The chain uses TRBV15 and TRBJ2-1; D may be TRBD1 (5 bases). The germline V gene has CDR1 LNHNV and CDR2 YYDKDF (reference sequence). V lost 1 base and J 9 bases, leaving 22 bases between the germline ends. The CDR3 is 17 residues long. This CDR3 is CATSRGVDPGPQGEQFF. The DNA for the CDR3 is TGTGCCACCAGCAGAGGCGTGGACCCAGGCCCGCAGGGTGAGCAGTTCTTC.

The chain employs TRBV19 and TRBJ2-3; either TRBD1 or TRBD2 may fit D (5 bases each). The CDR3 extends over 15 amino acids. CDR1 is LNHDA, CDR2 SQIVND, per germline (reference sequence). Trimming cost V 6 bases and J 1 base, with 14 bases left between them. The chain's CDR3 is CASSLGMGGTDTQYF. In DNA form, the CDR3 reads TGTGCCAGTAGCCTCGGGATGGGGGGCACAGATACGCAGTATTTT.

This clone appeared once. Other DNA sequences in this sample translate to the same CDR3. This chain links TRBV30 with TRBJ2-2, with D maybe TRBD1 (5 bases). Germline V gives CDR1 GTSNPN, CDR2 SVGIG (reference sequence). This CDR3 is built from 13 residues. Trimming left V 0 bases short and J 6 bases short, with 8 bases between. The CDR3 DNA sequence: TGTGCCTGGAGTGTCCAGGGTTCCGGGGAGCTGTTTTTT. Translating gives CAWSVQGSGELFF.

The V gene is TRBV6-5, the J gene TRBJ2-7; 10 bases fit TRBD1. Germline trimming cut 4 bases from V and 6 bases from J; bases unmatched to any gene: 9. Germline V lookup: CDR1 MNHEY, CDR2 SVGAGI. The CDR3 length is 15 residues. The CDR3 reads CASSSFDRGRLEQYF. CDR3 DNA: TGTGCCAGCAGTTCTTTTGACAGGGGGCGTCTCGAGCAGTACTTC.

The chain couples TRBV5-6 to TRBJ2-5; possibly TRBD1 or TRBD2 for D (5 bases each). The germline V gene encodes CDR1 SGHDT and CDR2 YYEEEE. V lost 1 base to trimming and J lost 5 bases, with 27 bases between them. There are 19 residues in the CDR3. The CDR3, as DNA: TGTGCCAGCAGCTTGTACACGGGCCCCGGTGGGGGAGACTTGGAGACCCAGTACTTC. As protein: CASSLYTGPGGGDLETQYF.

The genes are TRBV2 and TRBJ1-4; D perhaps matches TRBD1 (6 bases). Trimming pared 10 bases from V and 3 bases from J, leaving 15 bases between. Per germline, CDR1 SNHLY and CDR2 FYNNEI. The CDR3 runs 14 residues. Here the CDR3 reads CATHFNRANEKLFF. CDR3 bases: TGTGCCACTCATTTTAACAGGGCTAATGAAAAACTGTTTTTT.

The chain uses TRBV6-5 and TRBJ1-2; no clear D gene. The germline V and J ends were trimmed by 2 bases and 2 bases, with 15 bases remaining between them. In germline, CDR1 is MNHEY, CDR2 SVGAGI. The CDR3 spans 16 residues. This CDR3 is CASSYVGNSGNYGYTF. The DNA of the CDR3 is TGTGCCAGCAGTTACGTTGGGAATAGTGGGAACTATGGCTACACCTTC.

The chain carries TRBV4-1 and TRBJ1-4; no clear D. CDR1 is MGHRA, CDR2 YSYEKL, per germline. This CDR3 has 13 amino acids. The ends were cut back, 0 bases at V and 7 bases at J, with 6 bases in the middle. CDR3 loop: CASSQEDVEKLFF. The CDR3 DNA reads as TGCGCCAGCAGCCAAGAAGACGTTGAAAAACTGTTTTTT.

V usage is TRBV19 and J usage is TRBJ2-7, with TRBD2 matching over 10 bases. The CDR3 is made up of 15 amino acids. V was pared by 5 bases and J by 2 bases, with 6 bases of the junction left unmatched. Germline values: CDR1 LNHDA, CDR2 SQIVND (reference sequence). The DNA for the CDR3 is TGTGCCAGTAGTCGTTCTAGCGGGAGCCCCTACGAGCAGTACTTC. It encodes CASSRSSGSPYEQYF.

This chain links TRBV10-1 with TRBJ2-5, with 13 nucleotides matching TRBD2. The CDR3 has 16 residues. Unmatched junction bases numbered 5, after V lost 6 bases and J lost 1 base. The germline V gene encodes CDR1 WNHNN and CDR2 SYGVQD (reference sequence). The CDR3 loop is CASRVTSGGPQETQYF. CDR3 in DNA: TGCGCCAGCAGAGTGACTAGCGGGGGGCCCCAAGAGACCCAGTACTTC.

Turning to this clone: Additional DNA sequences in this sample encode the identical CDR3. This chain connects TRBV30 to TRBJ1-1; unclear D gene. CDR1 and CDR2 (germline): GTSNPN, SVGIG (reference sequence). CDR3 length: 13 residues. V lost 0 bases and J lost 1, with 6 bases in between. CDR3 loop: CAWSVVGNTEAFF. The CDR3, as DNA: TGTGCCTGGAGTGTGGTAGGGAACACTGAAGCTTTCTTT.